Following are 13 T cell receptor beta chains from one sample sequenced in a study of CD8+ T cells in alopecia areata. Treatment described: oral pan-JAK inhibitor, 5-10 mg twice daily. Once RNA had been extracted, it was reverse transcribed into cDNA to act as the sequencing template. Libraries were prepared by immunoSEQ multiplex PCR; TCRdb keeps only in-frame clonotypes and omits some of them. The table lists about 94,000 clones, around three quarters of them singletons. This specimen was CD8+ T cells sorted from blood, taken around week 44, from a patient treated with tofacitinib. The receptors shown here come from a human donor with alopecia areata.

This clone came up a few times. The J gene is TRBJ1-2, the V gene TRBV6-5; possible D gene TRBD1, 5 bases. V was clipped by 3 bases and J by 8 bases, with 13 bases between them. Per the germline V gene, CDR1 is MNHEY and CDR2 is SVGAGI. The CDR3 loop spans 13 amino acids. CDR3 sequence (DNA): TGTGCCAGCAGTTATGGGGGAAATTTAGGCTACACCTTC. Translated, it gives CASSYGGNLGYTF.

V gene TRBV11-2 combines with J gene TRBJ2-3; perhaps D is TRBD1 or TRBD2 (5 bases each). Trimming took off 3 bases at V and 6 bases at J, with 19 bases between the two ends. Germline-derived CDR1 and CDR2 are SGHAT and FQNNGV. The CDR3 loop spans 16 amino acids. The CDR3 loop is CASSFDWDLAKDTQYF. The CDR3 bases are TGTGCCAGCAGCTTTGATTGGGACCTCGCGAAGGATACGCAGTATTTT.

This chain uses TRBV2 with TRBJ1-5; D gene ambiguous. V was trimmed by 7 bases and J by 3 bases, leaving 10 bases between them. Germline CDR1 SNHLY, CDR2 FYNNEI. This CDR3 comprises 13 residues. The CDR3 protein is CASTQANNQPQHF. Written as DNA, the CDR3 is TGTGCCAGCACCCAAGCTAACAATCAGCCCCAGCATTTT.

The chain couples TRBV2 to TRBJ2-7; weak D call: TRBD2 (7 bases). This CDR3 spans 16 amino acids. Germline lookup yields CDR1 SNHLY and CDR2 FYNNEI. Between the trimmed V and J ends, which lost 6 bases and 3 bases, there was a span of 21 bases. Written as DNA, the CDR3 is TGTGCCAGCAGCCAGGGGAGGGGCAGGGAAGTCTACGAGCAGTACTTC. Amino acid sequence: CASSQGRGREVYEQYF. The full variable domain, with the rest looked up from reference TRBV2 and TRBJ2-7, is EPEVTQTPSHQVTQMGQEVILRCVPISNHLYFYWYRQILGQKVEFLVSFYNNEISEKSEIFDDQFSVERPDGSNFTLKIRSTKLEDSAMYFCASSQGRGREVYEQYFGPGTRLTVT.

The chain links TRBV27 to TRBJ1-2, with D possibly TRBD1 on 5 matching bases. This CDR3 is built from 12 residues. Trimming stripped 8 bases from V and 6 bases from J, with 13 bases between. Germline lookup yields CDR1 MNHEY and CDR2 SMNVEV (reference sequence). The CDR3 nucleotides are TGTGCCAGCTGGACGGGGGTAAATGGCTACACCTTC. Translating it yields CASWTGVNGYTF.

This clone appeared once. This sequence joins TRBV7-9 and TRBJ1-5; D gene ambiguous. CDR1 and CDR2 (germline): SEHNR, FQNEAQ (reference sequence). V was shortened by 1 base and J by 4 bases, with 5 bases between the two germline ends. The CDR3 runs to 13 residues. In nucleotides, the CDR3 is TGTGCCAGCAGCTTAGGGCAGAATCAGCCCCAGCATTTT. The encoded protein is CASSLGQNQPQHF.

This chain links TRBV7-7 with TRBJ2-2, with 8 bases matching TRBD2. The V gene's germline CDR1 is SSHAT and CDR2 FNYEAQ (reference sequence). The length of the CDR3 is 17 residues. The V gene end was trimmed by 0 bases and the J gene end by 0 bases; junction bases not matched to a gene: 3. As DNA, the CDR3 is TGTGCCAGCAGCTTAGCGCGGGGGGCGGCGAACACCGGGGAGCTGTTTTTT. It encodes CASSLARGAANTGELFF. Based on the CDR3 plus reference TRBV7-7 and TRBJ2-2, the full variable domain is GAGVSQSPRYKVTKRGQDVTLRCDPISSHATLYWYQQALGQGPEFLTYFNYEAQPDKSGLPSDRFSAERPEGSISTLTIQRTEQRDSAMYRCASSLARGAANTGELFFGEGSRLTVL.

The chain combines TRBV7-3 with TRBJ2-1; D might be TRBD2 (6 bases). The CDR3 runs to 16 residues. Per germline, CDR1 SGHTA and CDR2 FQGTGA. With 4 bases removed from V and 5 bases from J, the gap between germline ends came to 18 bases. CDR3 sequence (DNA): TGTGCCAGCAGCTCTCATGGGACTGCGAGAGACAATGAGCAGTTCTTC. Protein product: CASSSHGTARDNEQFF.

This clone was detected a few times. The V gene is TRBV11-2, the J gene TRBJ2-1; D is possibly TRBD1 or TRBD2 (6 bases each). The CDR3 length is 12 residues. Looked up from germline, CDR1 is SGHAT and CDR2 is FQNNGV. The V end was cut by 0 bases, the J end by 15 bases, with 12 bases between. The CDR3 region has the DNA TGTGCCAGCAGCTTAGATGCGGGACATGCGTTCTTC. It codes for CASSLDAGHAFF.

The V gene is TRBV2, the J gene TRBJ1-1, with a possible D match to TRBD1 (5 bases). V lost 5 bases, J lost 1 base, and 8 bases lay in between. This CDR3 is built from 13 residues. Germline values: CDR1 SNHLY, CDR2 FYNNEI. The CDR3 here is CASSLGPNTEAFF. The CDR3 nucleotides are TGTGCCAGCAGTCTGGGACCGAACACTGAAGCTTTCTTT.

The rearrangement links TRBV7-6 to TRBJ2-7, with D perhaps assigned TRBD1 or TRBD2 (5 bases each). The CDR3 extends over 16 amino acids. Per the germline V gene, CDR1 is SGHVS and CDR2 is FNYEAQ. Trimming cost V 5 bases and J 2 bases, with 19 bases left between them. CDR3 amino acids: CASSPLPGTEAYEQYF. The CDR3 nucleotides read TGTGCCAGCAGCCCCCTTCCCGGGACCGAGGCCTACGAGCAGTACTTC.

This clone occurred once. The J gene is TRBJ1-1, the V gene TRBV5-1; D is possibly TRBD1 (6 bases). The V and J ends lost 3 bases and 0 bases respectively, with 12 bases between them. The CDR3 has 15 amino acids. Germline assignment: CDR1 SGHRS and CDR2 YFSETQ. The CDR3 region has the DNA TGCGCCAGCAGCTCGGCAGGGGCGATGAACACTGAAGCTTTCTTT. Translating it yields CASSSAGAMNTEAFF.

The rearrangement joins TRBV9 to TRBJ1-2; D is possibly TRBD1 (6 bases). Germline V lookup: CDR1 SGDLS, CDR2 YYNGEE. The CDR3 totals 12 residues. Trimming shortened V by 4 bases and J by 5 bases, and 9 bases separated the two germline ends. DNA of the CDR3: TGTGCCAGCAGCCAACAGGGATATGGCTACACCTTC. It translates to CASSQQGYGYTF.